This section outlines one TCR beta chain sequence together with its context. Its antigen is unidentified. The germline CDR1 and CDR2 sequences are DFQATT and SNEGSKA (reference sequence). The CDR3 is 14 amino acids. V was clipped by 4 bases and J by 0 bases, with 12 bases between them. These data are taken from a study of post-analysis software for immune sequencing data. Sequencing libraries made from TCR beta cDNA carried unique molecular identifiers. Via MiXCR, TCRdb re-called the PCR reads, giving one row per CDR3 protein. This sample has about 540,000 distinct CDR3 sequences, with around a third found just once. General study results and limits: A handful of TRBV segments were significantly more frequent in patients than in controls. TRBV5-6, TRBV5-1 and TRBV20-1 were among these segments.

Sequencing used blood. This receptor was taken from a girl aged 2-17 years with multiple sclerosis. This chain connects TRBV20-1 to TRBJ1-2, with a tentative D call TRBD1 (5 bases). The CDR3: CSAKVGAANYGYTF. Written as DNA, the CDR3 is TGCAGTGCTAAAGTAGGGGCAGCTAACTATGGCTACACCTTC.